This TCR beta chain derives from a study of identifying expanded T cells in peripheral blood. Profiled with immunoSEQ multiplex PCR; TCRdb holds only in-frame clones, not every one. Of 120,000 or so clones detected, around 84% appear once; the ten largest clones hold 3.3%. The CDR3 is made up of 17 amino acids. Germline V gives CDR1 SGHVS, CDR2 FNYEAQ. The V gene end was trimmed by 1 base and the J gene end by 5 bases; junction bases not matched to a gene: 11. The chain carries TRBV7-6 and TRBJ1-5; the match to TRBD1 covers 7 bases. This clonotype was sampled from a person between 18 and 70 years old in good health. The specimen sequenced was blood. The CDR3 is CASSLGSRQGGHQPQHF. The CDR3 nucleotides read TGTGCCAGCAGCTTAGGTTCGCGGCAGGGGGGCCATCAGCCCCAGCATTTT.